The following is a TCR beta chain sequence with its context. No antigen is known for it. These data originate in a study of cytomegalovirus exposure and HLA in healthy donors. The study's findings and limits: In a later analysis, an Asian-associated ancestry cluster reportedly showed fewer N-insertions than the approximately 700-donor mean. Published work reported that the classifier diagnosed cytomegalovirus status with high specificity and sensitivity.

PCR used 60 Vbeta primers and 13 Jbeta primers. The method was immunoSEQ multiplex PCR; TCRdb's version includes in-frame clones alone and lacks a portion of them. The sample totals 100,000 to 150,000 clones. Sequenced sample: PBMCs. This clonotype was obtained from a young man in good health and CMV-seronegative.

The DNA of the CDR3 is TGTGCCAGCACTCCTACCCCAGGAGAGGGTAATGAGCAGTTCTTC. It codes for CASTPTPGEGNEQFF. The V gene is TRBV6-6, the J gene TRBJ2-1, with a weak D call TRBD2 (5 bases). V shed 7 bases and J shed 7 bases, with 20 bases lying between them. The CDR3 loop spans 15 amino acids. The germline CDR1 and CDR2 sequences are MNHNY and SVGAGI (reference sequence).